The clone carrying this TCR beta chain occurred once. Germline V gene lookup returns CDR1 GTSNPN and CDR2 SVGIG (reference sequence). V gave up 3 bases and J gave up 14 bases, with 20 bases separating them. The CDR3 contains 14 residues. Random hexamers were used to reverse transcribe 0.5 to 1 ug of RNA. MiXCR, run by TCRdb on the immunoSEQ multiplex PCR reads, gives a single entry per CDR3 protein. The table records some 110,000 distinct CDR3 sequences, roughly 95% of them present only once. This sample was included in a study of CD8 T cells in Susac syndrome. Sequencing used CD4+ T cells from PBMCs. The receptor was derived from a human donor with Susac syndrome. This chain links TRBV30 with TRBJ1-6, with a tentative D call TRBD1 (6 bases). DNA of the CDR3: TGTGCCTGGAGGACACAGGGCCAAAGTTTATCCCTCCACTTT. This sequence encodes CAWRTQGQSLSLHF. Full variable domain (outside the CDR3, taken from reference TRBV30 and TRBJ1-6): SQTIHQWPATLVQPVGSPLSLECTVEGTSNPNLYWYRQAAGRGLQLLFYSVGIGQISSEVPQNLSASRPQDRQFILSSKKLLLSDSGFYLCAWRTQGQSLSLHFGNGTRLTVT.